This T cell receptor (beta chain) stems from a study of T cells after yellow fever vaccination. About the research overall: Preparation of the low-cell-number fractions used SMART-Seq v4 Ultra Low Input.

Unmatched junction bases numbered 7, after V lost 0 bases and J lost 4 bases. The CDR3 sequence is 16 residues long. Looked up from germline, CDR1 is SGHRS and CDR2 is YFSETQ. Overall study findings and caveats: Detected again after the booster were most primary-vaccination clones, at roughly 95% CD4 and 70% to 90% CD8. FACS-sorted repertoires might harbor abundant contaminating clonotypes from the bulk population.

TCRdb processed the 5' RACE reads anew with MiXCR; each CDR3 protein has one entry. The sample lists 250,000 or so distinct CDR3 sequences, approximately 3.8% seen once, with 15% to 20% in the top ten. This clonotype occurred many times. Its antigen is still unknown. The clonotype comes from a man younger than 35 who received the YFV17D yellow fever vaccine. The J gene is TRBJ1-2, the V gene TRBV5-1; 9 nucleotides align to TRBD1. The sequencing used PBMCs, collected 15 days after the yellow fever booster vaccination. CDR3 region: CASSLGLGTGIYGYTF. CDR3 DNA: TGCGCCAGCAGCTTGGGGCTCGGGACAGGGATCTATGGCTACACCTTC.